Here is one T cell receptor beta chain with its context. The antigen remains unidentified. Trimming at V came to 8 bases and at J to 9 bases, leaving 10 bases not matched to a gene. This CDR3 region has 12 residues. Germline V gene data show CDR1 as MNHEY and CDR2 as SMNVEV (reference sequence). The data were taken from a study of cytomegalovirus exposure and HLA in healthy donors. A multiplex PCR was run with 60 Vbeta primers and 13 Jbeta primers. Only in-frame clones appear in the TCRdb table, and some are missing; sequencing was by immunoSEQ multiplex PCR. Of approximately 150,000 clones listed, roughly 80% were seen once; the top ten hold about 4.5%. Overall study results and limits: TCR beta chain V- and J-gene trimming was linked, in a later analysis, to a missense variant in DCLRE1C.

This receptor was taken from a man in his forties in good health and CMV-seronegative. The material sequenced was PBMCs. The chain employs TRBV27 and TRBJ2-7; 7 positions match TRBD2. CDR3 region: CASRLGGGPQYF. Written as DNA, the CDR3 is TGTGCCAGCCGACTGGGGGGGGGTCCGCAGTACTTC.